These T cell receptor beta chains were read from a single sample in a study of cytotoxic CD8 clonotypes in ibrutinib-treated CLL. Assay: immunoSEQ multiplex PCR; the TCRdb copy retains only in-frame clones and omits some. The table lists around 160,000 clones, approximately 91% of them singletons. The sequencing here drew on PBMCs, taken at disease progression, from a patient treated with ibrutinib. All receptors derive from a human donor with chronic lymphocytic leukemia. Both conserved end residues are part of each CDR3. The D gene is left open where the match is weak. Clone size, where shown, is once, few, many, or a class for clones that have expanded.

clone_size | cdr3_length | d_call | j_call | v_call | cdr3_nt | cdr3_aa
NA | 15 | NA | TRBJ1-1 | TRBV7-9 | TGTGCCAGCAGCTCTTATAAGACGGTTCCGGGGGAAGCTTTCTTT | CASSSYKTVPGEAFF
few | 16 | TRBD1 | TRBJ1-1 | TRBV19 | TGTGCCAGTAAATGGTCAGGACAGGGGGTAAACACTGAAGCTTTCTTT | CASKWSGQGVNTEAFF
NA | 17 | TRBD2 | TRBJ2-1 | TRBV9 | TGTGCCAGCAGCGGTAGCGGGAGAGGAGACTCCTACAATGAGCAGTTCTTC | CASSGSGRGDSYNEQFF
NA | 14 | NA | TRBJ2-5 | TRBV7-7 | TGTGCTAGCAGCTTCGGTCCAAATGGGGAGACCCAGTACTTC | CASSFGPNGETQYF
NA | 15 | NA | TRBJ2-7 | TRBV21-1 | TGTGCCAGCAGCAAAAGGGCAGGACTTATCTACGAGCAGTACTTC | CASSKRAGLIYEQYF
NA | 16 | TRBD2 | TRBJ2-7 | TRBV19 | TGTGCCAGTAGCTACCTACTAGCGGGAGATAGCTACGAGCAGTACTTC | CASSYLLAGDSYEQYF
once | 15 | NA | TRBJ2-1 | TRBV9 | TGTGCCAGCAGCCCCACTCCCGGACAGTACAATGAGCAGTTCTTC | CASSPTPGQYNEQFF
few | 15 | NA | TRBJ1-1 | TRBV6-1 | TGTGCCAGCAGTGATGAGGACATACAGAACACTGAAGCTTTCTTT | CASSDEDIQNTEAFF
NA | 16 | NA | TRBJ2-2 | TRBV27 | TGTGCCAGCAGTTTATTTTGGGGGTTGGGCACCGGGGAGCTGTTTTTT | CASSLFWGLGTGELFF
NA | 16 | TRBD2 | TRBJ2-3 | TRBV15 | TGTGCCACCAGCAGATTTCAAACCGGGACTAGCGTACTGCAGTATTTT | CATSRFQTGTSVLQYF
NA | 16 | NA | TRBJ2-5 | TRBV19 | TGTGCCAGTAGTTCCGGCGCAGGCCCCAAAAAGGGGACCCAGTACTTC | CASSSGAGPKKGTQYF
NA | 14 | NA | TRBJ2-5 | TRBV7-2 | TGTGCCAGCAGCGTTACAGGGGAGGGGGGGACCCAGTACTTC | CASSVTGEGGTQYF
NA | 18 | TRBD2 | TRBJ2-1 | TRBV29-1 | TGCAGCGTGGCCGCCCCTTTGGGCGGGAGGGCTAACTACAATGAGCAGTTCTTC | CSVAAPLGGRANYNEQFF
NA | 15 | NA | TRBJ2-5 | TRBV14 | TGTGCCAGCAGCCATACGACAGGAAACCAAGAGACCCAGTACTTC | CASSHTTGNQETQYF
NA | 13 | NA | TRBJ2-7 | TRBV19 | TGTGCCAGTAGTATAGTACACCCCGGCGAGCAGTACTTC | CASSIVHPGEQYF
NA | 15 | TRBD2 | TRBJ2-2 | TRBV18 | TGTGCCAGCTCTGAGACTAGCGGGAGCACCGGGGAGCTGTTTTTT | CASSETSGSTGELFF
NA | 15 | NA | TRBJ1-4 | TRBV4-2 | TGTGCCAGCAGCCAAGATTGGGCAGATTCGGAAAAACTGTTTTTT | CASSQDWADSEKLFF
once | 17 | TRBD1 | TRBJ2-2 | TRBV2 | TGTGCCAGCAGTGACCCAAGACAGGGTATGAACACCGGGGAGCTGTTTTTT | CASSDPRQGMNTGELFF
NA | 16 | TRBD2 | TRBJ2-1 | TRBV5-1 | TGCGCCAGCAGCGGCGGGACTAGCGGGAGTTACAATGAGCAGTTCTTC | CASSGGTSGSYNEQFF
NA | 12 | NA | TRBJ2-5 | TRBV2 | TGTGCCAGCAGAGGGGGGGGAGAGACCCAGTACTTC | CASRGGGETQYF
NA | 15 | NA | TRBJ2-3 | TRBV12-5 | TGTGCTAGTGGTTTGTGGCGGGGCCGCACAGATACGCAGTATTTT | CASGLWRGRTDTQYF
NA | 12 | NA | TRBJ2-3 | TRBV7-3 | TGTGCCAGCAGCTTATTTAGAGATACGCAGTATTTT | CASSLFRDTQYF
NA | 12 | NA | TRBJ2-7 | TRBV6-5 | TGTGCCAGCAGTCGGGGACACCGCGAGCAGTACTTC | CASSRGHREQYF
NA | 12 | NA | TRBJ1-1 | TRBV19 | TGTGCCAGTAGAATGAAAGATCTGCAAGCTTTCTTT | CASRMKDLQAFF
NA | 13 | NA | TRBJ1-1 | TRBV19 | TGTGCCAGTAGACAGGGCTTCGGCACTGAAGCTTTCTTT | CASRQGFGTEAFF
NA | 14 | NA | TRBJ2-3 | TRBV5-1 | TGCGCCAGCAGCTTGGGTCAACTAACAGATACGCAGTATTTT | CASSLGQLTDTQYF
few | 16 | TRBD1 | TRBJ1-5 | TRBV6-6 | TGTGCCAGCAGTTCCCAGGGGGCGCGAGGCAATCAGCCCCAGCATTTT | CASSSQGARGNQPQHF
few | 14 | NA | TRBJ2-1 | TRBV10-3 | TGTGCCACTAACTCCGGGACGGGATACAATGAGCAGTTCTTC | CATNSGTGYNEQFF
NA | 13 | NA | TRBJ2-5 | TRBV5-1 | TGCGCCAGCAGCTTGGACTCCTGGGAGACCCAGTACTTC | CASSLDSWETQYF
NA | 16 | NA | TRBJ2-7 | TRBV2 | TGTGCCAGCAGGGAACGAGCGTCCAGGAGCTCCTACGAGCAGTACTTC | CASRERASRSSYEQYF
NA | 14 | NA | TRBJ2-1 | TRBV6-6 | TGTGCCAGCAGCCGGGCTAACTCCTACAATGAGCAGTTCTTC | CASSRANSYNEQFF
NA | 13 | NA | TRBJ1-1 | TRBV29-1 | TGCAGCGCACCGGGGGAGATGAACACTGAAGCTTTCTTT | CSAPGEMNTEAFF
NA | 16 | TRBD1 | TRBJ2-5 | TRBV4-1 | TGCGCCAGCAGCCCCCATGATTGGGTAGCAGGGGGGACCCAGTACTTC | CASSPHDWVAGGTQYF
NA | 13 | NA | TRBJ1-3 | TRBV7-9 | TGTGCCAGCAGCTTTTCAGGGGAAAACACCATATATTTT | CASSFSGENTIYF
NA | 16 | NA | TRBJ2-7 | TRBV4-1 | TGCGCCAGCAGCCAAGTTCACGTATCCGACTCCTACGAGCAGTACTTC | CASSQVHVSDSYEQYF
NA | 18 | TRBD1 | TRBJ2-2 | TRBV29-1 | TGCAGCGTTGAAGGGGACGGGACAGTTTTTGGGAACACCGGGGAGCTGTTTTTT | CSVEGDGTVFGNTGELFF
few | 12 | NA | TRBJ2-2 | TRBV2 | TGTGCCTTGACAGCGAACACCGGGGAGCTGTTTTTT | CALTANTGELFF
NA | 17 | NA | TRBJ2-3 | TRBV4-1 | TGCGCCAGCAGCCAAGAGTGGAGGCGACAAAGCACAGATACGCAGTATTTT | CASSQEWRRQSTDTQYF
NA | 11 | NA | TRBJ1-2 | TRBV6-1 | TGTGCCAGCAGAACGATCTATGGCTACACCTTC | CASRTIYGYTF
NA | 12 | NA | TRBJ2-1 | TRBV5-6 | TGTGCCAGCAGCCCAGGAGACAATGAGCAGTTCTTC | CASSPGDNEQFF
NA | 16 | TRBD1 | TRBJ2-2 | TRBV9 | TGTGCCAGCAGCGTAGGACAGGGGGCGAACACCGGGGAGCTGTTTTTT | CASSVGQGANTGELFF
few | 14 | TRBD1 | TRBJ1-5 | TRBV27 | TGTGCCAGCAGATCGACAGGGGGCAGGCAGCCCCAGCATTTT | CASRSTGGRQPQHF
NA | 16 | NA | TRBJ2-2 | TRBV5-1 | TGCGCCAGCAGCCCCCTGAGGGGAGCATACACCGGGGAGCTGTTTTTT | CASSPLRGAYTGELFF
NA | 17 | TRBD2 | TRBJ2-1 | TRBV9 | TGTGCCAGCAGCCTTTACCAAGGGGGACTAGCGCGGCATGAGCAGTTCTTC | CASSLYQGGLARHEQFF
NA | 15 | NA | TRBJ1-2 | TRBV18 | TGTGCCAGCTCAACGGACCGGGACGGTGGGTATGGCTACACCTTC | CASSTDRDGGYGYTF
NA | 16 | NA | TRBJ2-7 | TRBV7-6 | TGTGCCAGCAGCCCCCGCGCGGGACTTGCATCCTACGAGCAGTACTTC | CASSPRAGLASYEQYF
NA | 16 | TRBD1 | TRBJ1-1 | TRBV10-3 | TGTGCCATCAGTGGGACAGGGGGCAGGATGAACACTGAAGCTTTCTTT | CAISGTGGRMNTEAFF
NA | 14 | TRBD1 | TRBJ2-7 | TRBV6-5 | TGTGCCAGCAGTTACGGGACAGGGCCCTACGAGCAGTACTTC | CASSYGTGPYEQYF
NA | 15 | NA | TRBJ1-5 | TRBV6-1 | TGTGCCAGCTCGGTTGGAGGGCTTTCAGGACAGCCCCAGCATTTT | CASSVGGLSGQPQHF